This T cell receptor beta chain emerged from a study of shared clonotypes between healthy human individuals. Study-wide background: Donors, aged 18 to 49, were a couple of women and three men.

Genomic DNA belonging to each subset was distributed in equal measure over several immunoSEQ plates. The table came from immunoSEQ multiplex PCR; TCRdb's copy has only in-frame clones and leaves some out. The table has about 580,000 clones, about 98% seen once. Germline-derived CDR1 and CDR2 are LGHNA and YNFKEQ. The V and J ends lost 5 bases and 7 bases, in that order; junction bases with no gene match: 4. The CDR3 totals 13 residues. Overall study findings and caveats: In general, naive subsets displayed greater estimated richness than memory subsets did.

Positive CCR7 selection of CD45RO-negative cells yielded the naive CD8 cells, and terminally differentiated effector memory CD45RA+ cells were excluded. Concerning this clone: Its antigen is unidentified.

Sequenced material: naive CD8+ T cells sorted from blood. V usage is TRBV4-2 and J usage is TRBJ2-7, with 11 bases matching TRBD1. The clonotype originates from a man aged 25-45 years in good health. The CDR3 nucleotides are TGTGCCAGCAGCAGGGACAGGGGGAATGAGCAGTACTTC. Translation: CASSRDRGNEQYF.